This T cell receptor beta chain was recovered during a study of T cell responses to AZD1222 COVID-19 vaccine. Trimming pared 6 bases from V and 4 bases from J, leaving 7 bases between. In germline, CDR1 is MNHEY, CDR2 SVGEGT. CDR3 length: 12 amino acids. Assay used: immunoSEQ multiplex PCR; TCRdb lists only in-frame clones, some missing. The table has 110,000 or so clones, around nine tenths seen once. Regarding the study as a whole: The peak T cell response came first, and repertoires were sampled only after it. Breadth and depth of Spike-specific TCRs rose after two AZD1222 doses.

This clone was observed a few times. Its antigen is unknown. The clonotype was recovered from an adult in good health. The V gene is TRBV6-2 or TRBV6-3, the J gene TRBJ2-1; tentative D call: TRBD2 (5 bases). The specimen comprised peripheral blood, sampled on day 0 of AZD1222 vaccination. The CDR3 DNA is TGTGCCAGCAGCCGGGGTTACAATGAGCAGTTCTTC. Its protein product is CASSRGYNEQFF.